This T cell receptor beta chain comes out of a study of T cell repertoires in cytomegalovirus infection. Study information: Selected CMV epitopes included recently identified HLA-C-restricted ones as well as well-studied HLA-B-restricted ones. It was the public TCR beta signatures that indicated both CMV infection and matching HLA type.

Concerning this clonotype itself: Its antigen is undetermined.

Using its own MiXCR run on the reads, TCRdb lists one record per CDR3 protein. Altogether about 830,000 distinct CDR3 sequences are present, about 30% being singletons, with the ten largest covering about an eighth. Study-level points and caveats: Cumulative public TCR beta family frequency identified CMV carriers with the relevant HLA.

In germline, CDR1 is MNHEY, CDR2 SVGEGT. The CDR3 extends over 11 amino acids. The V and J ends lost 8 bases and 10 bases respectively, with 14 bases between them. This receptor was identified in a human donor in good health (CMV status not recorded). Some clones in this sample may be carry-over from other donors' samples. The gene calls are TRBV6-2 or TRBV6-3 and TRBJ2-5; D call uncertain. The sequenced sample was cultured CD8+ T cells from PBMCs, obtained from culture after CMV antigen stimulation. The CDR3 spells CASGEDLGQYF. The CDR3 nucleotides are TGTGCCAGCGGGGAAGATTTGGGCCAGTACTTC.